The clone carrying this T cell receptor beta chain was recorded only once. Assay used: immunoSEQ multiplex PCR; TCRdb lists only in-frame clones, some missing. Of under 85,000 clones detected, around 90% appear once; the ten largest clones hold 2% to 3%. These data originate in a study of OX40 agonist ivuxolimab in advanced cancers. Trimming took 6 bases from V and 4 from J, leaving 11 bases between them. This CDR3 is built from 13 residues. The V gene's germline CDR1 is SEHNR and CDR2 FQNEAQ (reference sequence). The TCR originated in an adult with an advanced solid tumor such as melanoma, head and neck, liver or kidney cancer. V gene TRBV7-9 combines with J gene TRBJ2-3, with a weak D call TRBD1 (5 bases). Sequences were derived from CD4+ or CD8+ T cells sorted from blood, sampled in a trial of the OX40 agonist ivuxolimab. The CDR3 protein is CASSPGFPDTQYF. In nucleotides, the CDR3 is TGTGCCAGCAGTCCAGGGTTCCCAGATACGCAGTATTTT.